One T cell receptor beta chain is described in this entry. These data are taken from a study of blood T cell repertoires in COVID-19. In the study overall: From T cells, B-cell-depleted T cells, or PBMCs came the material, which was cDNA or gDNA.

Trimming cost V 4 bases and J 5 bases; bases outside gene matches: 12. The CDR3 extends over 16 amino acids. Looked up from germline, CDR1 is SGHRS and CDR2 is YFSETQ. Profiled with immunoSEQ multiplex PCR; TCRdb holds only in-frame clones, not every one. The sample has about 94,000 clones, about four fifths seen once. The V call is TRBV5-1, the J call TRBJ2-7; 10 bases are a match to TRBD1. Source material: peripheral blood. The source of this sequence is a human donor in a cohort sampled during active COVID-19. This CDR3 is CASSGQPTGGADEQYF. CDR3 coding DNA: TGCGCCAGCAGCGGACAGCCGACAGGGGGCGCGGACGAGCAGTACTTC.